This TCR beta chain came from a study of OX40 agonist ivuxolimab in advanced cancers. Germline V gene data show CDR1 as SGHAT and CDR2 as FQNNGV. The CDR3 loop spans 15 amino acids. V lost 5 bases, J lost 3 bases, and 16 bases lay in between. Clones were sequenced by immunoSEQ multiplex PCR, and TCRdb holds only the in-frame ones, with some missing. Altogether fewer than 65,000 clones are present, about 85% being singletons, with the ten largest covering about 0.38%. The genes are TRBV11-2 and TRBJ1-1, with D tentatively TRBD1 (5 bases). This receptor was obtained from an adult with an advanced solid tumor such as melanoma, head and neck, liver or kidney cancer. The sequencing here drew on CD4+ or CD8+ T cells sorted from blood, taken in a trial of the OX40 agonist ivuxolimab. CDR3: CASSPTRGVDTEAFF. The CDR3 DNA reads as TGTGCCAGCAGCCCCACGAGAGGGGTGGACACTGAAGCTTTCTTT.